A single sample is the source of the 14 T cell receptor beta chains below, sequenced in a study of blood T cell repertoires in COVID-19. Assay: immunoSEQ multiplex PCR; the TCRdb copy retains only in-frame clones and omits some. The top ten clones hold over 3% of a sample with some 220,000 clones, approximately 87% of them seen once. The sample comprised PBMCs or T cells enriched from blood (not recorded which). The receptors come from a woman between 45 and 60 years old in a cohort exposed to, infected with or recovered from COVID-19 (not recorded which).

The chain combines TRBV24-1 with TRBJ1-1; 8 nucleotides align to TRBD1. V shed 2 bases, J shed 13 bases, and the junction held 11 bases outside the gene matches. In germline, CDR1 is KGHDR, CDR2 SFDVKD. The CDR3 length is 14 residues. As DNA, the CDR3 is TGTGCCACCAGTGATTCCGGACAGGGCCGCCCGTATTTCTTT. Its translation: CATSDSGQGRPYFF.

The chain has TRBV4-2 and TRBJ1-2; D ambiguous. Per germline, CDR1 LGHNA and CDR2 YNFKEQ. This CDR3 spans 16 amino acids. Trimming shortened V by 1 base and J by 5 bases, and 17 bases separated the two germline ends. CDR3 sequence: CASSQVGAGFSYGYTF. The CDR3 DNA sequence: TGTGCCAGCAGCCAAGTCGGAGCGGGGTTCTCGTATGGCTACACCTTC.

The gene calls are TRBV10-3 and TRBJ1-2; 10 bases map to TRBD1. The CDR3 has 16 residues. Per the germline V gene, CDR1 is ENHRY and CDR2 is SYGVKD. With 0 bases clipped from V and 5 bases from J, the junction kept 6 bases outside the gene matches. CDR3 region: CAISESSGDRGYGYTF. The CDR3 DNA is TGTGCCATCAGTGAGTCGTCTGGGGACAGGGGATATGGCTACACCTTC.

The chain couples TRBV6-4 to TRBJ2-3; maybe TRBD1 (5 bases). The V and J ends lost 5 bases and 3 bases respectively, with 12 bases between them. The length of the CDR3 is 14 residues. The V gene's germline CDR1 is MRHNA and CDR2 SNTAGT. CDR3: CASSPGWGTDTQYF. The CDR3 DNA is TGTGCCAGCAGTCCAGGGTGGGGTACAGATACGCAGTATTTT.

The sample holds one count of this clone. V usage is TRBV5-1 and J usage is TRBJ1-1; tentative D call: TRBD1 (6 bases). The CDR3 is 15 residues long. Germline assignment: CDR1 SGHRS and CDR2 YFSETQ. Trimming stripped 0 bases from V and 5 bases from J, with 14 bases between. CDR3 sequence: CASSLGAGADTEAFF. CDR3 sequence (DNA): TGCGCCAGCAGCTTGGGGGCGGGGGCCGATACTGAAGCTTTCTTT.

This clone was picked up one time. The chain links TRBV7-3 to TRBJ1-1, with a tentative D call TRBD1 (6 bases). Germline V gives CDR1 SGHTA, CDR2 FQGTGA. V was cut by 0 bases and J by 7 bases, with 12 bases left in between. This CDR3 is 14 amino acids long. The CDR3 spells CASSLTGADREAFF. CDR3 coding DNA: TGTGCCAGCAGCTTAACGGGGGCAGACCGTGAAGCTTTCTTT.

This clone has only a few counts. The rearrangement links TRBV7-2 to TRBJ1-2, with 7 bases lining up with TRBD1. Germline CDR1 SGHTA, CDR2 FQGNSA. The CDR3 runs to 16 residues. V lost 0 bases to trimming and J lost 4 bases; unmatched junction nucleotides: 8. The CDR3 spells CASSLALTNRGYGYTF. The CDR3 DNA reads as TGTGCCAGCAGCTTAGCGCTAACGAACAGGGGCTATGGCTACACCTTC.

This clone was found a few times. The chain has TRBV10-1 and TRBJ2-3, with D possibly TRBD1 on 6 matching bases. This CDR3 contains 13 residues. In germline, CDR1 is WNHNN, CDR2 SYGVQD (reference sequence). Deletions cut 2 bases from V and 4 bases from J, with 7 bases between. The CDR3 spells CASSETGSDTQYF. As DNA, the CDR3 is TGCGCCAGCAGTGAGACAGGGTCAGATACGCAGTATTTT.

The chain has TRBV6-5 and TRBJ1-1; TRBD1 matches 7 bases. Germline trimming cut 6 bases from V and 2 bases from J; bases unmatched to any gene: 6. The CDR3 covers 14 residues. Germline V gives CDR1 MNHEY, CDR2 SVGAGI. The CDR3 sequence is CASRQGIQNTEAFF. In DNA form, the CDR3 reads TGTGCCAGCAGACAGGGGATCCAAAACACTGAAGCTTTCTTT.

The chain combines TRBV5-4 with TRBJ2-1, with D tentatively TRBD1 (6 bases). Germline-derived CDR1 and CDR2 are SGHNT and YYREEE (reference sequence). The CDR3 extends over 13 amino acids. V was shortened by 4 bases and J by 5 bases, with 10 bases between the two germline ends. DNA for the CDR3: TGTGCCAGCAGCCTGGACAGACACAATGAGCAGTTCTTC. Protein: CASSLDRHNEQFF.

V usage is TRBV28 and J usage is TRBJ2-3; 11 bases align to TRBD2. The V and J ends lost 2 bases and 4 bases, in that order; junction bases with no gene match: 2. This CDR3 is built from 15 residues. CDR1 and CDR2 (germline): MDHEN, SYDVKM. CDR3 in DNA: TGTGCCAGCAGTTTAAGTAGCGGGGGGGCAGATACGCAGTATTTT. Protein product: CASSLSSGGADTQYF.

This chain joins TRBV28 and TRBJ1-1; no reliable D call. This CDR3 is 17 amino acids long. The ends were cut back, 3 bases at V and 6 bases at J, with 23 bases in the middle. Germline V lookup: CDR1 MDHEN, CDR2 SYDVKM. The CDR3 nucleotides are TGTGCCAGCAGTTTTTCGGGCGGGAGTGGTACAAACGCTGAAGCTTTCTTT. Translating gives CASSFSGGSGTNAEAFF.

The chain combines TRBV18 with TRBJ1-1, with D perhaps TRBD1 (6 bases). With 6 bases removed from V and 1 base from J, the gap between germline ends came to 15 bases. The CDR3 totals 15 residues. Germline CDR1 KGHSH, CDR2 LQKENI. The CDR3 sequence: CASSRNLDRNTEAFF. The CDR3 bases are TGTGCCAGCTCGCGAAACTTGGACAGGAACACTGAAGCTTTCTTT.

This clone has a handful of counts. V usage is TRBV6-2 or TRBV6-3 and J usage is TRBJ1-6; 9 positions match TRBD1. Trimming at V came to 4 bases and at J to 13 bases, leaving 17 bases not matched to a gene. The germline CDR1 and CDR2 sequences are MNHEY and SVGEGT. The CDR3 runs to 17 residues. In DNA, the CDR3 is TGTGCCAGCAGTTCCATCCGGGACAGGGATATGAGAATCCCCCTCCACTTT. Protein product: CASSSIRDRDMRIPLHF.